The rows below give T cell receptor beta chains drawn from one sample of a study of cytomegalovirus exposure and HLA in healthy donors. Clones were sequenced by immunoSEQ multiplex PCR, and TCRdb holds only the in-frame ones, with some missing. In the table there are around 130,000 clones, about nine tenths of which are singletons. Sequencing was done on a sample of PBMCs. All receptors derive from a man in his thirties or forties in good health and CMV-seronegative. Both conserved end residues are part of each CDR3. Each record gives: clone size, V gene, J gene, CDR3 length, D gene, CDR3 protein, CDR3 DNA. The D gene is left open where the match is weak. The listing skips clone size in some rows; elsewhere it reads once, few, many or a size class.

once	TRBV5-1	TRBJ2-7	14	.	CASSWSQASYEQYF	TGCGCCAGCAGCTGGTCACAGGCCTCCTACGAGCAGTACTTC
.	TRBV6-6	TRBJ1-1	14	.	CASSYGGAGTEAFF	TGTGCCAGCAGTTACGGCGGGGCCGGCACTGAAGCTTTCTTT
.	TRBV7-2	TRBJ1-2	15	TRBD1	CASSLLGRTGGGYTF	TGTGCCAGCAGCTTATTAGGTCGGACAGGGGGTGGCTACACCTTC
.	TRBV2	TRBJ2-2	15	.	CASSEWLVGTGELFF	TGTGCCAGCAGTGAATGGCTAGTCGGCACCGGGGAGCTGTTTTTT
.	TRBV5-1	TRBJ2-7	17	TRBD2	CASSITSGRNRAGEQYF	TGCGCCAGCAGCATTACTAGCGGGAGAAACCGGGCGGGCGAGCAGTACTTC
.	TRBV20-1	TRBJ1-4	11	.	CSASDGGKLFF	TGCAGTGCTAGCGACGGGGGAAAACTGTTTTTT
.	TRBV9	TRBJ2-7	14	.	CASSVAQASYEQYF	TGTGCCAGCAGCGTAGCGCAGGCTTCCTACGAGCAGTACTTC
.	TRBV30	TRBJ1-2	12	.	CAWSVQGVGYTF	TGTGCCTGGAGTGTACAAGGGGTCGGCTACACCTTC
once	TRBV9	TRBJ1-5	17	.	CASSVGAGDYSNQPQHF	TGTGCCAGCAGCGTAGGTGCCGGGGATTATAGCAATCAGCCCCAGCATTTT
.	TRBV2	TRBJ1-5	14	.	CASRQQGPYQPQHF	TGTGCCAGCAGACAACAGGGTCCCTATCAGCCCCAGCATTTT
.	TRBV30	TRBJ1-1	14	.	CASKTGSSSTEAFF	TGTGCCTCAAAAACAGGGTCGTCAAGCACTGAAGCTTTCTTT
.	TRBV9	TRBJ2-7	14	TRBD2	CASSVTSGTYEQYF	TGTGCCAGCAGCGTAACTAGCGGGACCTACGAGCAGTACTTC
few	TRBV19	TRBJ2-7	15	.	CASSISRGTTYEQYF	TGTGCCAGTAGTATCTCAAGGGGGACCACCTACGAGCAGTACTTC
.	TRBV10-3	TRBJ1-1	12	.	CAISELERAAFF	TGTGCCATCAGTGAACTCGAGAGAGCAGCTTTCTTT
.	TRBV14	TRBJ1-2	16	TRBD1	CASSPGQVGSNYGYTF	TGTGCCAGCAGCCCTGGACAGGTGGGCTCTAACTATGGCTACACCTTC
.	TRBV14	TRBJ2-2	16	TRBD2	CASSQIAGDVTGELFF	TGTGCCAGCAGCCAAATAGCGGGAGACGTCACCGGGGAGCTGTTTTTT
.	TRBV19	TRBJ2-7	13	TRBD1	CASSEGQYYEQYF	TGTGCCAGTAGTGAGGGACAGTATTACGAGCAGTACTTC
.	TRBV27	TRBJ2-5	16	TRBD2	CASSVVAGVSQETQYF	TGTGCCAGCAGTGTAGTAGCGGGAGTAAGTCAAGAGACCCAGTACTTC
few	TRBV5-1	TRBJ2-7	13	.	CASSWDKSYEQYF	TGCGCCAGCAGCTGGGACAAATCCTACGAGCAGTACTTC
few	TRBV19	TRBJ2-7	15	TRBD1	CASRHSGTATYEQYF	TGTGCCAGTAGGCATTCCGGGACAGCAACCTACGAGCAGTACTTC
.	TRBV5-4	TRBJ1-4	13	.	CASSLAPSEKLFF	TGTGCCAGCAGCTTGGCTCCCTCGGAAAAACTGTTTTTT
.	TRBV6-5	TRBJ2-2	16	TRBD2	CASSYSGLAVPGELFF	TGTGCCAGCAGTTACTCGGGACTAGCCGTTCCCGGGGAGCTGTTTTTT
.	TRBV9	TRBJ2-5	14	TRBD2	CASSAGLAEETQYF	TGTGCCAGCAGCGCGGGACTAGCGGAAGAGACCCAGTACTTC
.	TRBV11-2	TRBJ2-5	15	TRBD1	CASSLGTGGVGTQYF	TGTGCCAGCAGCTTAGGGACAGGGGGCGTAGGGACCCAGTACTTC
.	TRBV7-9	TRBJ2-7	14	TRBD1	CASSLGTGKGVQYF	TGTGCCAGCAGCCTCGGGACAGGGAAAGGAGTGCAGTACTTC
.	TRBV18	TRBJ1-2	13	.	CASSPDTNYGYTF	TGTGCCAGCTCACCAGACACAAACTATGGCTACACCTTC
.	TRBV5-6	TRBJ1-6	14	TRBD1	CASKPGQDNSPLHF	TGTGCCAGCAAGCCGGGACAGGATAATTCACCCCTCCACTTT
.	TRBV12-5	TRBJ2-1	21	TRBD2	CASGLPPLAGGPVISYNEQFF	TGTGCTAGTGGTTTGCCGCCACTAGCGGGAGGGCCCGTCATCTCCTACAATGAGCAGTTCTTC
.	TRBV6-5	TRBJ1-4	13	TRBD1	CASTGQDNEKLFF	TGTGCCAGCACGGGACAGGATAATGAAAAACTGTTTTTT
.	TRBV12-5	TRBJ2-4	13	.	CAGARDLENIQYF	TGTGCTGGGGCCAGGGATTTGGAAAACATTCAGTACTTC
once	TRBV6-5	TRBJ1-1	13	.	CASRAQGNTEAFF	TGTGCCAGCAGGGCGCAGGGGAACACTGAAGCTTTCTTT
.	TRBV28	TRBJ1-2	15	.	CASSYRGRQTYGYTF	TGTGCCAGCAGTTATCGCGGCAGACAGACCTATGGCTACACCTTC
.	TRBV5-1	TRBJ1-2	14	TRBD1	CASSWGQGAQGYTF	TGCGCCAGCAGTTGGGGACAGGGGGCTCAAGGCTACACCTTC
.	TRBV6-5	TRBJ1-1	14	.	CASSPSIMNTEAFF	TGTGCCAGCAGTCCCAGTATCATGAACACTGAAGCTTTCTTT
.	TRBV9	TRBJ2-2	14	.	CASSVGVHTGELFF	TGTGCCAGCAGCGTAGGCGTCCATACCGGGGAGCTGTTTTTT
.	TRBV14	TRBJ1-2	14	.	CASSQDDRLYGYTF	TGTGCCAGCAGCCAAGATGACCGACTCTATGGCTACACCTTC
.	TRBV7-9	TRBJ1-2	13	.	CASSTDSPYGYTF	TGTGCCAGCAGCACCGACAGTCCCTATGGCTACACCTTC
.	TRBV10-2	TRBJ1-1	14	.	CASSRLDINTEAFF	TGCGCCAGCAGTCGACTAGACATTAACACTGAAGCTTTCTTT
.	TRBV30	TRBJ2-3	17	.	CAWSFPLTRRNTDTQYF	TGTGCCTGGAGTTTTCCACTGACTAGAAGAAACACAGATACGCAGTATTTT